These 28 T cell receptor beta chains share one sample of origin, sequenced in a study of T cell changes during pregnancy in multiple sclerosis. Measured with immunoSEQ multiplex PCR; TCRdb has only the in-frame clones, and not every one. Of approximately 80,000 clones listed, about nine tenths are singletons. The material was PBMCs, obtained in the first trimester of pregnancy. The receptors were gathered from a female donor in good health, serving as a control in a pregnancy study. Some clones in this sample may be carry-over from other donors' samples.

This rearrangement joins TRBV7-8 to TRBJ1-2; the D is unclear. This CDR3 has 14 residues. Trimming took off 2 bases at V and 8 bases at J, with 15 bases between the two ends. Germline V gene sequence: CDR1 SGHVS, CDR2 FQNEAQ. DNA for the CDR3: TGTGCCAGCAGCTTATCGTCCCGAGGCGGCGGCTACACCTTC. Translation: CASSLSSRGGGYTF.

The chain links TRBV10-2 to TRBJ1-2, with 7 bases matching TRBD1. The CDR3 has 12 residues. From germline, CDR1 is WSHSY and CDR2 SAAADI. The ends lost 5 bases at V and 3 bases at J; junction bases unmatched: 0. CDR3 sequence (DNA): TGCGCCAGCAGTACAGGGGACTATGGCTACACCTTC. As protein: CASSTGDYGYTF.

V gene TRBV6-5 combines with J gene TRBJ2-5; 12 bases line up with TRBD2. There are 15 residues in the CDR3. Germline CDR1 reads MNHEY; CDR2 reads SVGAGI. With V trimmed by 9 bases and J by 2 bases, 7 bases remained unmatched. The CDR3 DNA reads as TGTGCCAGTTCTAGCGGGGGGGCCCTTCAAGAGACCCAGTACTTC. This gives the protein CASSSGGALQETQYF.

The chain is built from TRBV19 and TRBJ2-7; 10 bases line up with TRBD1. CDR1 is LNHDA, CDR2 SQIVND, per germline (reference sequence). The CDR3 sequence is 15 residues long. After removal of 1 base from V and 3 bases from J, the junction contained 3 bases not matched to a gene. The CDR3 bases are TGTGCCAGTAGTATAGCGGACAGGGGGTTCTACGAGCAGTACTTC. It translates to CASSIADRGFYEQYF. Looking up the rest from reference TRBV19 and TRBJ2-7 gives the full variable domain: DGGITQSPKYLFRKEGQNVTLSCEQNLNHDAMYWYRQDPGQGLRLIYYSQIVNDFQKGDIAEGYSVSREKKESFPLTVTSAQKNPTAFYLCASSIADRGFYEQYFGPGTRLTVT.

The chain has TRBV19 and TRBJ2-3; D is possibly TRBD1 (7 bases). V was pared by 6 bases and J by 0 bases, with 13 bases between. Germline CDR1 and CDR2: LNHDA and SQIVND (reference sequence). The CDR3 length is 15 residues. The CDR3 spells CASRKTGRSTDTQYF. The CDR3 DNA follows: TGTGCCAGTAGAAAGACAGGGAGGAGCACAGATACGCAGTATTTT.

The V and J genes are TRBV6-5 and TRBJ1-5; D uncertain. Trimming shortened V by 9 bases and J by 6 bases, and 15 bases separated the two germline ends. Germline V lookup: CDR1 MNHEY, CDR2 SVGAGI. CDR3 length: 13 residues. The chain's CDR3 is CARKLLSGQPQHF. The CDR3, as DNA: TGTGCCAGAAAACTTCTCTCGGGTCAGCCCCAGCATTTT.

This clone was found once. The CDR3 sequence: CARGQGAQETQYF. DNA of the CDR3: TGTGCCAGGGGACAGGGGGCTCAAGAGACCCAGTACTTC. The V call is TRBV7-2, the J call TRBJ2-5, with TRBD1 matching 12 bases. Germline V gene lookup returns CDR1 SGHTA and CDR2 FQGNSA. The CDR3 sequence is 13 residues long. J lost 2 bases, V lost 9 bases, and 1 base had no gene match.

The chain joins TRBV4-2 to TRBJ2-3, with TRBD2 matching over 9 bases. Trimming took 3 bases from V and 6 from J; bases not matched to a gene: 10. Germline V gene data show CDR1 as LGHNA and CDR2 as YNFKEQ. This CDR3 contains 16 residues. As DNA, the CDR3 is TGTGCCAGCAGCCAGAGACTAGCGGAAGGGTTGGATACGCAGTATTTT. Translated: CASSQRLAEGLDTQYF.

The rearrangement joins TRBV10-3 to TRBJ1-2, with TRBD1 matching over 7 bases. Germline V CDR1 and CDR2: ENHRY, SYGVKD. CDR3 length: 15 amino acids. Losses at the gene ends were 7 bases for V and 0 bases for J; bases not matched to a gene: 8. CDR3 sequence (DNA): TGTGCCATCACTACGGGACAGACTTCTAACTATGGCTACACCTTC. It translates to CAITTGQTSNYGYTF.

This sequence joins TRBV7-3 and TRBJ1-5; 9 nucleotides match TRBD1. This CDR3 contains 18 residues. Trimming took 1 base from V and 7 from J; bases not matched to a gene: 14. CDR1 is SGHTA and CDR2 is FQGTGA in the germline V gene. The CDR3 DNA reads TGTGCCAGCAGCTTAAATGGCGGGGGACAGGGTATACGGCAGCCCCAGCATTTT. Amino acids: CASSLNGGGQGIRQPQHF.

V is TRBV10-3 and J is TRBJ2-1, with D possibly matching TRBD2 (5 bases). Germline CDR1 is ENHRY and CDR2 is SYGVKD. This CDR3 has 16 amino acids. V lost 0 bases to trimming and J lost 0 bases, with 9 bases between them. CDR3 nucleotide sequence: TGTGCCATCAGTGAGTCCGGGATAAGCTCCTACAATGAGCAGTTCTTC. Translating gives CAISESGISSYNEQFF.

V is TRBV12-5 and J is TRBJ2-3; possibly TRBD2 for D (6 bases). In germline, CDR1 is LGHNT, CDR2 FRNRAP. V dropped 7 bases and J dropped 2 bases, with 13 bases sitting between them. The CDR3 covers 14 residues. The DNA of the CDR3 is TGTGCTAGTGCCCCCGGGACTCTCACAGATACGCAGTATTTT. Translation: CASAPGTLTDTQYF.

This chain joins TRBV4-1 and TRBJ1-4; weak D call: TRBD1 (5 bases). The length of the CDR3 is 14 residues. The germline CDR1 and CDR2 sequences are MGHRA and YSYEKL. The ends were cut back, 4 bases at V and 8 bases at J, with 14 bases in the middle. This CDR3 reads CASSPREVGEKLFF. The CDR3 DNA sequence: TGCGCCAGCAGCCCCAGGGAGGTAGGGGAAAAACTGTTTTTT.

The CDR3 loop is CASSEGHPYEQYF. The CDR3 DNA reads as TGTGCCAGCAGTGAGGGACACCCCTACGAGCAGTACTTC. The rearrangement uses TRBV6-1 and TRBJ2-7; TRBD1 is a possible D gene (6 bases). The CDR3 contains 13 residues. V lost 3 bases, J lost 2 bases, and 8 bases lay in between. Germline V lookup: CDR1 MNHNS, CDR2 SASEGT.

The chain couples TRBV4-3 to TRBJ2-1; TRBD2 agrees at 9 bases. The CDR3 sequence is 16 residues long. V lost 1 base and J lost 3; bases outside the gene matches: 4. Germline V gives CDR1 LGHNA, CDR2 YSLEER. CDR3 sequence: CASSQGLAGDYNEQFF. CDR3 nucleotides: TGCGCCAGCAGCCAAGGATTAGCGGGAGACTACAATGAGCAGTTCTTC.

The chain has TRBV11-3 and TRBJ2-3; 9 nucleotides match TRBD1. After removal of 5 bases from V and 4 bases from J, the junction contained 7 bases not matched to a gene. The germline CDR1 and CDR2 sequences are SGHNT and YENEEA. CDR3 length: 15 amino acids. The CDR3 protein is CASSPGQGSPDTQYF. The CDR3 DNA reads as TGTGCCAGCAGCCCCGGACAGGGGTCCCCAGATACGCAGTATTTT.

This clone was seen once. The V and J genes are TRBV18 and TRBJ1-1, with TRBD1 as a possible D gene (6 bases). The CDR3 length is 14 residues. The germline V and J ends were trimmed by 1 base and 5 bases, with 11 bases remaining between them. Germline loops: CDR1 KGHSH, CDR2 LQKENI. CDR3 in amino acids: CASSPQEGGTEAFF. The CDR3 region has the DNA TGTGCCAGCTCACCACAGGAGGGGGGGACTGAAGCTTTCTTT.

The chain carries TRBV5-1 and TRBJ2-6; 12 bases are a match to TRBD2. The CDR3 covers 18 residues. The V segment lost 2 bases and the J segment 0 bases; nucleotides outside the gene matches: 3. Germline-derived CDR1 and CDR2 are SGHRS and YFSETQ. The CDR3 sequence: CASSLLAGGPSGANVLTF. In DNA form, the CDR3 reads TGCGCCAGCAGCTTACTAGCGGGGGGACCCTCTGGGGCCAACGTCCTGACTTTC. Full variable domain (rest looked up from reference TRBV5-1 and TRBJ2-6): KAGVTQTPRYLIKTRGQQVTLSCSPISGHRSVSWYQQTPGQGLQFLFEYFSETQRNKGNFPGRFSGRQFSNSRSEMNVSTLELGDSALYLCASSLLAGGPSGANVLTFGAGSRLTVL.

The chain is built from TRBV7-9 and TRBJ1-2; possibly TRBD1 for D (5 bases). The CDR3 sequence is 16 residues long. Germline V lookup: CDR1 SEHNR, CDR2 FQNEAQ (reference sequence). Trimming removed 3 bases from V and 5 bases from J, with 19 bases in between. CDR3 coding DNA: TGTGCCAGCAGCTTTGGACGGGCGCAGGGAATTTATGGCTACACCTTC. The encoded protein is CASSFGRAQGIYGYTF.

The chain uses TRBV30 and TRBJ1-4; tentative D call: TRBD1 (5 bases). V lost 0 bases and J lost 3, with 5 bases in between. From germline, CDR1 is GTSNPN and CDR2 SVGIG (reference sequence). This CDR3 has 13 residues. CDR3 coding DNA: TGTGCCTGGAGTGTAGGGGCTAATGAAAAACTGTTTTTT. Translation gives CAWSVGANEKLFF.

The chain carries TRBV28 and TRBJ2-7, with D perhaps TRBD2 (5 bases). The CDR3 has 12 residues. Germline V gene lookup returns CDR1 MDHEN and CDR2 SYDVKM. V was trimmed by 8 bases and J by 7 bases, leaving 15 bases between them. CDR3 protein: CASSLVLGEQYF. The CDR3 DNA reads TGTGCCAGCTCACTAGTACTTGGGGAGCAGTACTTC.

The rearrangement joins TRBV19 to TRBJ2-1; the match to TRBD2 covers 9 bases. Germline values: CDR1 LNHDA, CDR2 SQIVND (reference sequence). The V gene end was trimmed by 6 bases and the J gene end by 4 bases; junction bases not matched to a gene: 4. The CDR3 extends over 14 amino acids. The CDR3 region is CASRGGRDYNEQFF. DNA of the CDR3: TGTGCCAGTAGGGGCGGGAGGGATTACAATGAGCAGTTCTTC.

This chain connects TRBV11-2 to TRBJ1-4; D is unresolved. V lost 3 bases and J 0 bases, leaving 8 bases between the germline ends. This CDR3 spans 15 amino acids. In germline, CDR1 is SGHAT, CDR2 FQNNGV. CDR3 amino acids: CASSLLLATNEKLFF. The CDR3 DNA is TGTGCCAGCAGCTTGTTACTTGCAACTAATGAAAAACTGTTTTTT.

The V and J genes are TRBV5-4 and TRBJ2-5, with D unresolved. The ends were cut back, 0 bases at V and 1 base at J, with 7 bases in the middle. The germline gives CDR1 SGHNT, CDR2 YYREEE (reference sequence). CDR3 size: 14 residues. CDR3 residues: CASSLGVSQETQYF. The CDR3 DNA reads as TGTGCCAGCAGCTTGGGAGTTTCCCAAGAGACCCAGTACTTC.

This rearrangement joins TRBV6-4 to TRBJ2-2, with 8 bases matching TRBD1. With 8 bases clipped from V and 4 bases from J, the junction kept 3 bases outside the gene matches. In germline, CDR1 is MRHNA, CDR2 SNTAGT. This CDR3 has 13 residues. CDR3 protein: CASGQGSTGELFF. The CDR3 nucleotides read TGTGCCAGCGGACAGGGAAGCACCGGGGAGCTGTTTTTT.

The chain uses TRBV5-1 and TRBJ2-7; D perhaps matches TRBD2 (6 bases). The CDR3 sequence is 16 residues long. Trimming left V 2 bases short and J 2 bases short, with 17 bases between. Germline CDR1 SGHRS, CDR2 YFSETQ. The CDR3 reads CASSFNTGVGAYEQYF. The CDR3 DNA sequence: TGCGCCAGCAGCTTTAACACGGGGGTGGGGGCCTACGAGCAGTACTTC.

The rearrangement links TRBV28 to TRBJ1-5; 9 bases line up with TRBD1. This CDR3 has 15 residues. V was pared by 6 bases and J by 6 bases, with 9 bases of the junction left unmatched. The germline gives CDR1 MDHEN, CDR2 SYDVKM. CDR3 nucleotides: TGTGCCAGCAGCTTGGGACAGGGATACAGTCAGCCCCAGCATTTT. This gives the protein CASSLGQGYSQPQHF.

This chain joins TRBV6-1 and TRBJ2-2; weak D call: TRBD2 (5 bases). This CDR3 contains 16 residues. CDR1 is MNHNS and CDR2 is SASEGT in the germline V gene. Between the trimmed V and J ends, which lost 4 bases and 3 bases, there was a span of 15 bases. This chain's CDR3 is CASSGGWSPDTGELFF. The CDR3 nucleotides are TGTGCCAGCAGTGGAGGGTGGTCTCCAGACACCGGGGAGCTGTTTTTT.